This entry features one T cell receptor (beta chain) sequence. The data were produced by immunoSEQ multiplex PCR, yet TCRdb's version contains in-frame clones alone and is incomplete. The sample consists of over 130,000 clones, 88% of them appearing once. The entry originates in a study of blood T cell repertoires in COVID-19. Study information: Samples taken during acute and convalescent COVID-19 were collected in the United States, Italy and Spain.

This CDR3 is built from 16 residues. V shed 2 bases, J shed 0 bases, and the junction held 3 bases outside the gene matches. Looked up from germline, CDR1 is ENHRY and CDR2 is SYGVKD. V is TRBV10-3 and J is TRBJ1-5, with 8 bases identical to TRBD1. The source is a man in his 60s with active or convalescent COVID-19. The sample comprised peripheral blood. The CDR3 loop is CAISEGTGYSNQPQHF. The CDR3 region has the DNA TGTGCCATCAGTGAGGGGACAGGATATAGCAATCAGCCCCAGCATTTT.